The rows below give T cell receptor beta chains drawn from one sample of a study of tumor-infiltrating lymphocytes in primary liver carcinoma. TCRdb re-called the multiplex PCR reads with MiXCR, one entry per CDR3 protein. The sample has about 48,000 distinct CDR3 sequences, 70% to 85% seen once; the top ten hold approximately 30%. Sequenced sample: liver tumor tissue from sampling region 3. Every receptor here comes from a man aged 35 to 55 with primary liver carcinoma and hepatitis B virus infection. Both conserved end residues are part of each CDR3. Fields, in order: clone size, CDR3 length, D gene, V gene, J gene, CDR3 DNA, CDR3 protein. D genes are given only for firm matches. For some rows the clone size is stated as once, few or many, or as a class when expanded; others skip it.

.	15	.	TRBV11-2	TRBJ2-1	TGTGCCAGCAGCGCAGGGACTGGCAGTTACAATGAGCAGTTCTTC	CASSAGTGSYNEQFF
.	14	.	TRBV6-5	TRBJ2-1	TGTGCTAGCAGCCAAGTCGTGGGGTTCAATGAGCAGTTCTTC	CASSQVVGFNEQFF
.	10	.	TRBV29-1	TRBJ2-1	TGCAGTGTTGTTCAGCATGAGCACTTCTTC	CSVVQHEHFF
few	15	TRBD2	TRBV19	TRBJ2-4	TGTGCCAGTACCTCAAGGGAGGGAGGAACAGACATTCAGTACTTC	CASTSREGGTDIQYF
.	17	TRBD2	TRBV28	TRBJ2-5	TGTGCCAGCAGTTCCATTTCTAGCGGTTGCTCCCAAGAGACCCAGTACTTC	CASSSISSGCSQETQYF
many	15	TRBD2	TRBV5-1	TRBJ2-7	TGCGCCAGCAGCTTGGACCCGGGACTAGCTGGAGAGCAGTACTTC	CASSLDPGLAGEQYF
.	18	TRBD2	TRBV5-6	TRBJ2-1	TGTGCCAGCAGCTCGCGACTGGACCCTAGCGGGAGGGTCAATGAGCAGTTCTTC	CASSSRLDPSGRVNEQFF
.	18	.	TRBV24-1	TRBJ2-1	TGTGCCACCAGTGGCGCAGCGGAAGGGAGTGGGCCCTACAATGAGCAGTTCTTC	CATSGAAEGSGPYNEQFF
.	12	.	TRBV20-1	TRBJ2-3	TGCAGTGCTAGACTGGCGGGAGATACGCAGTATTTT	CSARLAGDTQYF
many	17	.	TRBV28	TRBJ2-2	TGTGCCAGCAGCCTCCCCCGGGGCATGAGTATGGGCGGGGAGCTGTTTTTT	CASSLPRGMSMGGELFF
many	11	TRBD2	TRBV2	TRBJ2-1	TGTGCCAGCCCTAGCGGGAATGAGCAGTTCTTC	CASPSGNEQFF
once	16	TRBD2	TRBV11-2	TRBJ2-7	TGTGCCAACAGCTCGCGCCCCAGCGGGAGGATCCATGAGCAGTACTTC	CANSSRPSGRIHEQYF
few	14	TRBD1	TRBV28	TRBJ2-7	TGTGCCAGCAGAGCCGGGACAGCGATCTACGAGCAGTACTTC	CASRAGTAIYEQYF
.	14	.	TRBV6-5	TRBJ1-6	TGTGCCAGCAGTTACGGGGGGGCAAATTCACCCTTCCACTTT	CASSYGGANSPFHF
.	13	.	TRBV11-3	TRBJ2-3	TGTGCTTGCAGTTGGGGTGAGGCAGATACACAGTATTTT	CACSWGEADTQYF
.	18	.	TRBV5-6	TRBJ2-1	TGTGCCAGCAGCTTGGCCGGGACCGCGGGGCAATTCGTCAATGAACAGTTCTTC	CASSLAGTAGQFVNEQFF
.	16	.	TRBV11-2	TRBJ2-5	TGTGCCATAAGCTTAGTCCCGGCTAGAGGGCAAGAGACCCAGTACTTC	CAISLVPARGQETQYF
.	15	.	TRBV5-1	TRBJ2-5	TGCGCCAGCAGCCCGGCACCCCTAGGAGGAGAGACCATGTACTTC	CASSPAPLGGETMYF
.	13	.	TRBV30	TRBJ1-1	TGTGCCTGGAGGGAGGGCTCGGACACTGAAGCTATCTTT	CAWREGSDTEAIF
.	15	.	TRBV11-1	TRBJ2-1	TGTGCCAGTAGCTCCCCGGCGACAGCTGTCAATGACCTGTTCTTC	CASSSPATAVNDLFF
.	19	.	TRBV6-2/TRBV6-3	TRBJ2-2	TGTGCCAGCAGTTACTCGATACTGGTTGCCCAGGAGAGCACCGGGGAACTGTTTTTT	CASSYSILVAQESTGELFF
many	15	.	TRBV4-2	TRBJ1-5	TGTGCCAGCAGCCAAGATTACTACGAGCTGGGGCCCCAGCATTTT	CASSQDYYELGPQHF
many	12	.	TRBV29-1	TRBJ2-3	TGCAGCGTAGAAGGGGCAGGAGATACGCAGTATTTT	CSVEGAGDTQYF
.	13	.	TRBV25-1	TRBJ2-5	TGTCCCATCAGTGATTACGGCTTGGGGACCCAGTACTTC	CPISDYGLGTQYF
.	15	.	TRBV4-1	TRBJ1-5	TGCGCCAACAGCCAAGGTGGAGGGGTCAATCAGCCCCAGCATTTT	CANSQGGGVNQPQHF
many	14	.	TRBV6-2/TRBV6-3	TRBJ1-1	TGTGCCAGCACCCTAACCAGGGAGAACACTGAAGCTTTCTTT	CASTLTRENTEAFF
once	14	.	TRBV12-3/TRBV12-4	TRBJ2-1	TGTACCAGCAGCCCGAGACTAGATGTCGATGAGCAGTTCTTC	CTSSPRLDVDEQFF
large	16	TRBD2	TRBV11-1	TRBJ2-3	TGTGCCAGCAGCAAGGGACTAGCGGTTAGCACAGATACGCAGTATTTT	CASSKGLAVSTDTQYF
.	13	.	TRBV6-5	TRBJ1-2	TGTACCAGCAGACTAGCGACTAACTATGGCTACACCTTC	CTSRLATNYGYTF
.	14	TRBD1	TRBV29-1	TRBJ2-7	TGCAGCGCCGGAGCCGGGACAGGGGACAACGAGCTGTACTTC	CSAGAGTGDNELYF
.	15	.	TRBV5-1	TRBJ2-7	TGCGCCAGCAGCGGCTCTTGGGGGGTAAATTACCAGCAGTACTTC	CASSGSWGVNYQQYF
few	15	.	TRBV24-1	TRBJ2-3	TGTGCCACCAGTGATTTCCCCAGGGGACCCAATACGCAGTATTTT	CATSDFPRGPNTQYF
.	12	.	TRBV11-2	TRBJ1-1	TGTGCCAGCGGCTCTCCGGGGTGGGGAGCTTTCTTT	CASGSPGWGAFF
.	13	.	TRBV5-6	TRBJ2-1	TGCACCAGCAGCTTGGTACTAACCGATGAGCAGTTCTTC	CTSSLVLTDEQFF
.	15	TRBD2	TRBV6-5	TRBJ2-1	TGTGGCAGCAGATATGGACTAGCGCGGCACAATGAGCAGTTCTTC	CGSRYGLARHNEQFF
.	15	TRBD2	TRBV6-6	TRBJ2-1	TGTGCCAGCAGTTCCGTGACTAGCGGACACAATGAGCAGTTCTTC	CASSSVTSGHNEQFF
.	15	.	TRBV7-9	TRBJ1-1	TGTGCCAGCAGCCCTCAGGGGCTAATGAACGCTGATGCTTTCTTT	CASSPQGLMNADAFF
.	16	.	TRBV11-2	TRBJ2-1	TGTGTCAGCAGCTTTGATATCGAACTAACCATGGGTGAGCAGTTCTTC	CVSSFDIELTMGEQFF
.	16	.	TRBV28	TRBJ2-3	TGTGCCAGCAGTTATCGCAAATGGGCACTCAATCAGCCCCAGTATTTT	CASSYRKWALNQPQYF
.	15	TRBD2	TRBV5-1	TRBJ2-7	TGCACCAGCAGCCTGGACCCGGGACTAGCTGGAGAGCAGTACTTC	CTSSLDPGLAGEQYF
once	13	.	TRBV4-1	TRBJ2-5	TGCGCCAGCAGCCCTCGGGGAGGAGAGACCCAGTACTTC	CASSPRGGETQYF
once	13	TRBD2	TRBV12-3/TRBV12-4	TRBJ2-7	TGTGCCAGTGGCTTGCGGGAGGCCTACGAGCAGTACTTC	CASGLREAYEQYF
.	17	.	TRBV6-2/TRBV6-3	TRBJ2-1	TGTGCCAGCTGTGACCCAACTAGTGGGAGAACCTACAATGAGCAGTTCTTC	CASCDPTSGRTYNEQFF
.	16	.	TRBV6-4	TRBJ2-2	TGTGCCAGCAGTGAAGAGGGGGGAGACGACACCGGGGAGCTGTTTTTT	CASSEEGGDDTGELFF
once	12	.	TRBV6-1	TRBJ2-7	TGTGTCAGCAGTAAAGCGCTCGGCGAGCAGTACTTC	CVSSKALGEQYF
.	16	.	TRBV4-1	TRBJ1-4	TGTGCCAGCAGCCATGTCCCTGGGGAAACTAATGAAAAACTGTTTTTT	CASSHVPGETNEKLFF
.	14	TRBD1	TRBV29-1	TRBJ2-5	TGCAGCGCCAGGGGACAGACAATAGGGTGGACCCAGTACTTT	CSARGQTIGWTQYF
many	16	.	TRBV6-2/TRBV6-3	TRBJ2-7	TGTGCCAGCAGTTACGGCAGCGGGTTGAGCTCCTACGAGCAGTACTTC	CASSYGSGLSSYEQYF
once	15	.	TRBV6-5	TRBJ2-2	TGTACCAGCAGTCACTCGAATTCCAGGGCCGGGGAGCTGTTTTTT	CTSSHSNSRAGELFF
.	15	.	TRBV6-1	TRBJ2-5	TGTGACAGCAGTGAAGTAAATACAGGGAGAGAGACCCAGTACTTC	CDSSEVNTGRETQYF
.	14	.	TRBV10-3	TRBJ2-2	TGTGCCATCTGTATACATAGGGGCCCCGGGGAGCTGTTTTTT	CAICIHRGPGELFF
.	15	.	TRBV6-2/TRBV6-3	TRBJ2-6	TGCGCCAACAGTTATTATACTGGGGGGGCCAACGTCCTGACTTTC	CANSYYTGGANVLTF
medium-sized	13	.	TRBV6-5	TRBJ1-6	TGTGCCAGCAGGGCTTGGTATAATTCACCCCTCCACTTT	CASRAWYNSPLHF
.	18	TRBD2	TRBV4-2	TRBJ2-1	TGTGCCAGAAGCTTATTTCTAGCGGGAGACGGTTCCTACAATGAGCAGTTCTTC	CARSLFLAGDGSYNEQFF